This TCR beta chain was sequenced in a study of post-analysis software for immune sequencing data. Unique molecular identifiers were present in the TCR beta cDNA libraries. MiXCR, applied by TCRdb to the PCR reads, yields one record per CDR3 protein. The table records more than 450,000 distinct CDR3 sequences, less than 40% of them present only once. V was pared by 1 base and J by 13 bases, with 13 bases of the junction left unmatched. The CDR3 has 15 residues. CDR1 SGDLS and CDR2 YYNGEE come from the germline V gene. Points on this clonotype: The target antigen is unknown.

Study observations and caveats: Relative to controls, patients had 5 or 6 TRBV segments at higher frequency, with TRBV5-6, TRBV5-1 and TRBV20-1 among these.

The chain carries TRBV9 and TRBJ2-1; 8 nucleotides align to TRBD2. The TCR was taken from a girl aged 2-17 years with multiple sclerosis. Sequenced sample: blood. The chain's CDR3 is CASSVWAGGQETQFF. In DNA form, the CDR3 reads TGTGCCAGCAGCGTATGGGCGGGGGGACAAGAGACCCAGTTCTTC. Complete variable domain (other parts from reference TRBV9 and TRBJ2-1): DSGVTQTPKHLITATGQRVTLRCSPRSGDLSVYWYQQSLDQGLQFLIQYYNGEERAKGNILERFSAQQFPDLHSELNLSSLELGDSALYFCASSVWAGGQETQFFGPGTRLTVL.